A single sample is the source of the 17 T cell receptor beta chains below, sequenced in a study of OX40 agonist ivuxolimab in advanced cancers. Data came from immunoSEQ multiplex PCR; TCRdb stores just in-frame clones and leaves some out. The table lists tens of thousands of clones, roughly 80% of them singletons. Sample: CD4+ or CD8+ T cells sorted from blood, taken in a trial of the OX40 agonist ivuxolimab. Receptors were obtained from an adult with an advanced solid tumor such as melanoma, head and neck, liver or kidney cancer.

CDR3 bases: TGTGCCAGCAGTGAGGGTAACAGGGAGAACGAGCAGTACTTC. Protein product: CASSEGNRENEQYF. This chain uses TRBV2 with TRBJ2-7, with a weak D call TRBD1 (6 bases). Trimming removed 3 bases from V and 5 bases from J, with 14 bases in between. CDR3 size: 14 residues. Per germline, CDR1 SNHLY and CDR2 FYNNEI.

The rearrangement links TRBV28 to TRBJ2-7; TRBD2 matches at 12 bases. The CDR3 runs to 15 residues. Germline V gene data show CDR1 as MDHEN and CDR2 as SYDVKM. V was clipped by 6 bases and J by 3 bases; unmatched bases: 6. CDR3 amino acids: CASSLGLAGIYEQYF. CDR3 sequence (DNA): TGTGCCAGCAGCCTCGGACTAGCGGGGATCTACGAGCAGTACTTC.

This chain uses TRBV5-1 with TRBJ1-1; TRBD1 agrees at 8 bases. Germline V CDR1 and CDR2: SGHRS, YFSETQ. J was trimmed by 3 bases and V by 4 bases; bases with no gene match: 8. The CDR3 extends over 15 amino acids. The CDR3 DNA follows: TGCGCCAGCAGCCCAGGGGGCCCCGGGTACACTGAAGCTTTCTTT. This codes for CASSPGGPGYTEAFF.

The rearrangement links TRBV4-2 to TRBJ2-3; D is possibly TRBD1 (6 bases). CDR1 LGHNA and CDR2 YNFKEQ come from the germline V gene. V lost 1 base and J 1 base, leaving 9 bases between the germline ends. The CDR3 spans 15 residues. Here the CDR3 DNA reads TGTGCCAGCAGCCAAGGGACAGCCGGCACAGATACGCAGTATTTT. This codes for CASSQGTAGTDTQYF.

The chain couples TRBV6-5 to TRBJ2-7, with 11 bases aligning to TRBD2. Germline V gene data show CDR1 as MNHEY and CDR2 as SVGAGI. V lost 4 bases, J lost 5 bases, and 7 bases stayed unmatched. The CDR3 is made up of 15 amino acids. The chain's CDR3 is CASSSLAGVPDEQYF. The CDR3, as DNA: TGTGCCAGCAGTTCACTAGCGGGGGTGCCGGACGAGCAGTACTTC.

CDR3: CASSPRSTPEAFF. Written as DNA, the CDR3 is TGTGCCAGCAGTCCTCGTAGTACTCCTGAAGCTTTCTTT. The chain carries TRBV6-5 and TRBJ1-1; unclear D gene. The CDR3 runs to 13 residues. V was shortened by 5 bases and J by 6 bases, with 13 bases between the two germline ends. Per germline, CDR1 MNHEY and CDR2 SVGAGI.

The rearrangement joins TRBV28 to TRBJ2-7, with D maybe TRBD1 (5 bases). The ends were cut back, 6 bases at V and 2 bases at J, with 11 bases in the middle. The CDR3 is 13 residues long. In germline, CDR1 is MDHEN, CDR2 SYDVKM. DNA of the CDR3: TGTGCCAGCAGAACCCCAGGGACCTACGAGCAGTACTTC. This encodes CASRTPGTYEQYF.

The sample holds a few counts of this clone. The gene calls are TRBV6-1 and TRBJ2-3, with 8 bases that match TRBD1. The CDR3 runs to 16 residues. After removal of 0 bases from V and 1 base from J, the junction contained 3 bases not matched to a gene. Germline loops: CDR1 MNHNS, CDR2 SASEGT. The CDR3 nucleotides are TGTGCCAGCAGTGAAGCGCCGACAGGGGGCACAGATACGCAGTATTTT. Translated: CASSEAPTGGTDTQYF.

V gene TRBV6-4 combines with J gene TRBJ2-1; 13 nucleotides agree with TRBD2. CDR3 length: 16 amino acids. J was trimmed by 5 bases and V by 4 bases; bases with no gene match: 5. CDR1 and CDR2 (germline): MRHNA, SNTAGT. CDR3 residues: CASSATGTSGNNEQFF. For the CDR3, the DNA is TGTGCCAGCAGTGCAACCGGGACTAGCGGGAACAATGAGCAGTTCTTC.

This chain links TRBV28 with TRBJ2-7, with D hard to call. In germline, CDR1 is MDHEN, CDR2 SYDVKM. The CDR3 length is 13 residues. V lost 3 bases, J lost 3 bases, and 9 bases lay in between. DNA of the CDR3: TGTGCCAGCAGTTTCCTCGCCATCTACGAGCAGTACTTC. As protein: CASSFLAIYEQYF.

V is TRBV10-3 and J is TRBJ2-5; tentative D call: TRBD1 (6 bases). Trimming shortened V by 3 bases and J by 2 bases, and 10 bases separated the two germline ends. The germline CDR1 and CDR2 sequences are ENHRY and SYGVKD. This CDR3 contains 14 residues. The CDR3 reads CAISDEGHQETQYF. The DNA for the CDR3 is TGTGCCATCAGTGATGAGGGACATCAAGAGACCCAGTACTTC.

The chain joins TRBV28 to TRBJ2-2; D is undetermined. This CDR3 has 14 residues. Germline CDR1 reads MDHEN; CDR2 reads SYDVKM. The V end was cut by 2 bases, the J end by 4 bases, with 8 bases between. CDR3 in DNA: TGTGCCAGCAGTTTACAGACGAGCACCGGGGAGCTGTTTTTT. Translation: CASSLQTSTGELFF.

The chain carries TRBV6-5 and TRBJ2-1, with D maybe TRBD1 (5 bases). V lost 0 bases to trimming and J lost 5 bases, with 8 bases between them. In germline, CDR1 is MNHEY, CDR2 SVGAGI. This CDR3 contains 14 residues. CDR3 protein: CASSYSLTDNEQFF. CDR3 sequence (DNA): TGTGCCAGCAGTTACTCCCTGACAGACAATGAGCAGTTCTTC.

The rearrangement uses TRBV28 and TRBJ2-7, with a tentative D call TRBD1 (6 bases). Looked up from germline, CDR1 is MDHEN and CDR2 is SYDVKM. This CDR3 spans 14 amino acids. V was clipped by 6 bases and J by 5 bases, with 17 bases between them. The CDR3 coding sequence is TGTGCCAGCAGCTCATTGCAGGGGACCCACGAGCAGTACTTC. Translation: CASSSLQGTHEQYF.

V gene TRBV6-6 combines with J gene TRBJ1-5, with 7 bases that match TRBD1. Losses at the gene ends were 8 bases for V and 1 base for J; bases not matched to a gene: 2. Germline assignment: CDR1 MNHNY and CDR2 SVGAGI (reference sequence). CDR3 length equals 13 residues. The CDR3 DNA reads TGTGCCAGCGGGACAGTCAGCAATCAGCCCCAGCATTTT. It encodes CASGTVSNQPQHF.

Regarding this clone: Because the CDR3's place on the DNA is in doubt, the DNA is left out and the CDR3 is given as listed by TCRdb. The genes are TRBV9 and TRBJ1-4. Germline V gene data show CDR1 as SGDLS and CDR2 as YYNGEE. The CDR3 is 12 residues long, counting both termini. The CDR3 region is CASSVGTGSLFF.

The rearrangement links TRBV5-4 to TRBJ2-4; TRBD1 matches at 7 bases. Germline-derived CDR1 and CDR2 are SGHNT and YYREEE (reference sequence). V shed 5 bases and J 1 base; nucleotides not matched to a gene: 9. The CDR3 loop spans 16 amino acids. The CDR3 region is CASRRTGRGAKNIQYF. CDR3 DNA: TGTGCCAGCAGGCGGACAGGAAGGGGGGCCAAAAACATTCAGTACTTC.